This T cell receptor beta chain was observed in a study of blood T cells in healthy people across ages (dated by TCRdb to between 2015 and 2016). In terms of the full investigation: In model experiments, roughly one uniquely barcoded TCR beta cDNA molecule per two T cells was captured by template switching. Using deep sequencing normalized with unique cDNA molecular identifiers, the study measured how TCR beta repertoire diversity changes with age. The study analyzed two additional independent replicas of 1 million unique cDNA reads from the same blood draw for two donors, one aged 18 to 30 and one aged 80 or older. To avoid experimental bias, donors of different ages were distributed randomly across sequencing lanes. Four age groups were formed from the donors: young (average approximately 15 years), middle-aged (approximately 40), aged (roughly 59) and long-lived (around 82).

Points the paper makes about the study in general: Total diversity estimates from one million sequenced T cells were considered lower bounds and underestimates. Compared with the aged group, more naive CD4+ T cells, fewer expanded clones and increased TCR diversity were shown by the long-lived group, suggesting age selection. A strong correlation was found between observed TCR beta diversity and the percentage of naive T cells measured by flow cytometry. Observed TCR beta diversity per million T cells fell roughly linearly with age, and a significant reduction was already apparent by age roughly 40. Donor CMV infection status was unknown, potentially confounding age-related changes in expanded clonotypes. Because profiling used bulk unsorted PBMCs, naive and antigen-experienced compartments could not be compared conclusively.

The donors were some 39 Caucasian individuals from Russia, aged roughly 6 to 95 years, who were systemically healthy. Around 9.9 milliliters of peripheral blood were collected from each donor into EDTA-treated Vacutainer tubes. Ficoll-Paque density-gradient centrifugation was used to isolate PBMCs, with at least 6 million per sample. Trizol reagent was used to extract total RNA from PBMCs, with at least 5 micrograms per sample. Naive CD45RAhigh/CD27high T cell percentages were measured by flow cytometry on a PBMC aliquot from every donor. Library method: 5' RACE. TCRdb shows the sequencer as Illumina HiSeq 2500. A second PCR of 7 to 11 cycles was performed with a sample-barcoded 5' primer and a J-beta primer mix. A unique molecular identifier was introduced onto each TCR beta cDNA molecule by a template-switch 5' adaptor carrying 12 random nucleotides. Each sample yielded at least 3 million CDR3-containing paired-end reads. All of the RNA was converted into first-strand cDNA using the Mint cDNA synthesis kit, with a TRBC-specific oligonucleotide serving as the primer. After uracil-DNA glycosylase treatment, a first 18-cycle PCR used universal primers M1SS and BC2_uni_R on all cDNA. The authors processed their data as follows. For normalization, 1 million high-quality reads, each with a distinct molecular identifier, were randomly selected from each sample. Reads with shared molecular identifiers were discarded instead of being binned into consensus sequences. MiTCR, with a Q25 quality threshold and the strictest error-elimination algorithm, was used for CDR3 identification, clonotype clustering and error correction. A nonparametric unseen species model with Euler transformation was used to estimate lower-bound total TCR beta diversity. In-frame beta chains were kept once TCRdb had trimmed the public reads at Q25 with fastp and called clones with MiXCR. Each entry merges the rows of one CDR3 protein and shows their most common DNA and genes. The V and J calls reflect TCRdb's pipeline rather than the authors' work. In this sample the table shows 1.5 million to 1.8 million distinct CDR3 sequences, approximately 43% of which occur a single time. The top ten hold over 3.5% of the sample.

Note on this clonotype: Its antigen specificity is not known. One base away there is no much larger clone; base qualities are not given.

Per the germline V gene, MNHEY is the CDR1 and SVGAGI is the CDR2. Inclusive of the bounding cysteine and phenylalanine, the CDR3 is 14 residues long. Just the 42-base CDR3 DNA is kept, in frame starting at base 1. V loses 0 bases of germline sequence and J loses 2 bases, and the interval between the two ends is 7 bases. Specimen: blood. The chain employs TRBV6-5 and TRBJ1-2, with the D gene call left open. The TCR comes from a woman under 30 in good health. The CDR3 protein sequence reads: CASSYSYANYGYTF. The nucleotides are TGTGCCAGCAGTTACTCGTACGCCAACTATGGCTACACCTTC.